What follows are 5 T cell receptor beta chains derived from one specimen sequenced in a study of blood T cell repertoires in COVID-19. TCRdb keeps only in-frame clones here, not all; method: immunoSEQ multiplex PCR. The table has hundreds of thousands of clones, 90% seen once. The sequencing sample was made of PBMCs or T cells enriched from blood (not recorded which). The origin of the receptors is a young woman with acute COVID-19.

This clone was detected only a few times. The chain is built from TRBV4-1 and TRBJ2-1; D not resolved. V was shortened by 0 bases and J by 6 bases, with 9 bases between the two germline ends. There are 14 residues in the CDR3. The germline CDR1 and CDR2 sequences are MGHRA and YSYEKL. CDR3 bases: TGCGCCAGCAGCCAAGATCCTTTAGTCAATGAGCAGTTCTTC. Translated, it gives CASSQDPLVNEQFF.

The chain has TRBV6-1 and TRBJ1-5; D is undetermined. This CDR3 has 14 amino acids. Germline assignment: CDR1 MNHNS and CDR2 SASEGT. With 2 bases removed from V and 2 bases from J, the gap between germline ends came to 7 bases. The CDR3 DNA is TGTGCCAGCAGTGAAACCACAGGCAATCAGCCCCAGCATTTT. Amino acid sequence: CASSETTGNQPQHF.

The chain carries TRBV21-1 and TRBJ2-7; the DNA was not used to check the table's D call, TRBD2. TRBV21-1 is a pseudogene locus. The CDR3 is made up of 17 amino acids. CDR3 sequence reads: CASSKTKALAGGYEQYF. The CDR3 region has the DNA TGTGCCAGCAGCAAAACCAAGGCGCTAGCGGGAGGGTACGAGCAGTACTTC.

This chain connects TRBV29-1 to TRBJ1-2; 8 bases align to TRBD1. The CDR3 covers 12 residues. V trimming: 8 bases; J trimming: 4 bases; junction bases outside the gene matches: 6. Germline CDR1 reads SQVTM; CDR2 reads ANQGSEA. DNA of the CDR3: TGCAGCCATGTGGACAGGGCCTATGGCTACACCTTC. Protein sequence: CSHVDRAYGYTF.

This clone has just one count. The chain combines TRBV5-1 with TRBJ2-7, with TRBD2 identical over 8 bases. The CDR3 runs to 14 residues. CDR1 is SGHRS, CDR2 YFSETQ, per germline. J gave up 2 bases and V 7 bases, and 8 bases lay outside the gene matches. This CDR3 is CASSGGGGPYEQYF. The CDR3 DNA sequence: TGCGCCAGCTCTGGGGGCGGGGGGCCCTACGAGCAGTACTTC.